This T cell receptor (beta chain) was recorded in a study of graft-versus-host responses after intestinal transplantation (dated by TCRdb to about 2021). Turning to the overall study: The transplants that recipients got were multivisceral, liver-intestinal, or isolated intestinal. Every recipient was given anti-thymocyte globulin induction, then maintenance tacrolimus and steroids for two to three years. Bulk TCR-beta CDR3 sequencing was used to track graft-versus-host and host-versus-graft alloreactive T cell clones in the graft, circulation and bone marrow after intestinal transplantation. To identify alloreactive clones, pre-transplant mixed lymphocyte reaction products were sequenced and compared with unstimulated pre-transplant donor and recipient T cells. Of the roughly 24 intestinal transplant recipients enrolled in the cohort, one of whom was a retransplant, a few patients without pretransplant specimens were excluded. A peak of at least 4% donor T cells among recipient peripheral blood mononuclear cells was the definition used for donor T cell macrochimerism. Rather than being sequenced by the commercial service, samples from a few later patients were sequenced in-house on an Illumina MiSeq and processed with MiXCR.

With respect to this clone: The specificity of this receptor is unknown. The record has no base qualities; no much larger clone is one base away.

Beyond this particular receptor, the publication reports: GvH clones turned up in recipient bone marrow, with some appearing earlier in ileal mucosa or blood, a pattern consistent with an intestinal mucosal origin. Patients with donor T cell macrochimerism had high GvH to HvG T cell clonal ratios in their allografts. The conclusions were limited by the relatively low number and heterogeneity of the intestinal transplant patients. Early after transplant, peak levels of circulating GvH clones were associated with declines in HvG clones.

Libraries were made using the immunoSEQ multiplex PCR assay. For most patients, high-throughput TCR-beta CDR3 sequencing of genomic DNA was performed by Adaptive Biotechnologies. On the authors' methods: Adaptive's ImmunoSEQ software supplied the TCR sequencing data for 15 to 20 patients, while MiXCR and VDJtools were used to process three other patients. Because the origin of CDR3 nucleotide sequences shared between donor and recipient could not be assigned, those sequences were removed. At least 2-fold expansion over unstimulated cells and a minimum CFSE-low frequency of 0.002% (template counts) or 0.001% (read counts) were required for clones to be classified as alloreactive. Clones detected in sequenced pre-transplant spleen, lymph node, or MLR CFSE-low populations of the donor or recipient were defined as mappable. Cumulative frequency of alloreactive clones was calculated as a percentage of all sequences weighted by copy number. TCRdb carries this immuneACCESS record with in-frame sequences only. Its versions omit some clonotypes, under half of them owing to an unresolved V gene in the studies checked, with the rest unexplained. That table gives V, J and clone size, and the DNA gave D and trimming. Across this sample there are approximately 50,000 clones, with 70% to 90% seen only once. Roughly 1.5% of the sample is in the top ten clones.

From its cysteine to its phenylalanine, the CDR3 spans 16 amino acids. Kept here is only the CDR3 DNA, which spans 48 bases and is read in frame from base 1. V drops 10 bases and J drops 0 bases, leaving 20 bases in between. CDR1 and CDR2 are read off the germline V gene as SNHLY and FYNNEI. In the first month after transplant, blood samples were collected up to 4 times, and after that at least monthly when available. This clonotype was sampled from a human patient who received an intestinal transplant, so some T cells may come from the graft donor. This receptor chain uses TRBV2 and TRBJ2-3; TRBD1 is possibly the D segment (6 matching bases). The sample was PBMCs, taken 26 days after transplant. The DNA sequence reads TGTGCCAATACCCCACTTCCAGGGGATAGCACAGATACGCAGTATTTT. The translation is CANTPLPGDSTDTQYF.